A selection of T cell receptor beta chains follows, all from one sample in a study of CD8 T cells in Susac syndrome. TCRdb re-called the immunoSEQ multiplex PCR reads with MiXCR, one entry per CDR3 protein. The sample consists of around 150,000 distinct CDR3 sequences, 95% of them appearing once. Sequencing used CD4+ T cells from PBMCs. The receptors originated from a human donor with Susac syndrome. The CDR3 runs from the conserved cysteine through the conserved F or W. A D gene is named only where the DNA matches it firmly. Clone size is stated in some rows and not others, as once, few, many or a class when expanded.

once	TRBV20-1	.	TRBJ1-6	TGCAGCACGACTGTACTAAATTCACCCCTCCACTTT	CSTTVLNSPLHF
.	TRBV3-1	TRBD1	TRBJ2-7	TGTGCCAGCAGCCCGACCGGGACAGGGGCATACGAGCAGTACTTC	CASSPTGTGAYEQYF
.	TRBV29-1	TRBD2	TRBJ2-1	TGCAGCGGTGGGTGGGGAGCGGGAGGGACCAATGAGCAGTTCTTC	CSGGWGAGGTNEQFF
.	TRBV20-1	TRBD2	TRBJ2-7	TGCAGTGCTAGTTACAGAGGACTAGCCTACGAGCAGTACTTC	CSASYRGLAYEQYF
.	TRBV2	.	TRBJ1-2	TGTGCCAGCAGACCCACTGGGTCCACTGGCTACACCTTC	CASRPTGSTGYTF
.	TRBV20-1	.	TRBJ2-1	TGCAGTGCTAGGAGAGTTCACCTGGGTGAGCAGTTCTTC	CSARRVHLGEQFF
.	TRBV29-1	.	TRBJ1-3	TGCAGCGTTGTTTACAGCGGAAACACCATATATTTT	CSVVYSGNTIYF
.	TRBV12-3/TRBV12-4	.	TRBJ2-1	TGTGCCAGCAGTTCCCCCGTCAGGCACAATGAGCAGTTCTTC	CASSSPVRHNEQFF
few	TRBV12-3/TRBV12-4	.	TRBJ1-1	TGTGCCAGCAGTTTGTGGGGGGAAGCTTTCTTT	CASSLWGEAFF
.	TRBV12-3/TRBV12-4	TRBD2	TRBJ2-1	TGTGCCAGCAGTTTAATGGGACTAGCTAACAATGAGCAGTTCTTC	CASSLMGLANNEQFF
.	TRBV29-1	TRBD1	TRBJ1-2	TGCAGCGTTGTACAGGGGGGCTACACCTTC	CSVVQGGYTF
.	TRBV4-1	.	TRBJ1-2	TGCGCCAGCAGCCAAGTAAGGGATAACTATGGCTACACCTTC	CASSQVRDNYGYTF
once	TRBV4-1	.	TRBJ1-5	TGCGCCAGCAGCTACCAAGCGGGGAGCAATCAGCCCCAGCATTTT	CASSYQAGSNQPQHF